This is a list of T cell receptor beta chains from one sample in a study of shared clonotypes between healthy human individuals. Generated by immunoSEQ multiplex PCR, the TCRdb table keeps only in-frame clones and is missing some. In the table there are 190,000 or so clones, approximately 92% of which are singletons. The sample taken for sequencing was naive CD4+ T cells sorted from blood. Source of these receptors: a woman aged 30 to 39 in good health. Each CDR3 is given without its conserved first and last residue. A D gene is named only where the DNA matches it firmly.

J gene,D gene,V gene,CDR3 protein
TRBJ1-3,.,TRBV19,ASSIPGHGPYSSGNTIY
TRBJ2-1,TRBD2,TRBV11-2,ASSFTTAGEDGSEQF
.,.,TRBV28,ASSFGDGGPAYEQY
TRBJ1-2,TRBD1,TRBV13,ASSPRGPWTGANYGYT
TRBJ1-3,.,TRBV5-8,ASSLRRQSSGNTIY
TRBJ2-7,.,TRBV11-2,ASSFAGTLSYEQY
TRBJ2-7,TRBD2,TRBV5-4,ASSPVGTSGRASEQY
TRBJ1-5,.,TRBV27,ASSLKPHYSNQPQH
TRBJ2-7,.,TRBV11-1,ASSSGSGDGGEQY
TRBJ2-3,TRBD2,TRBV9,ASSVLAGTDTQY
TRBJ1-4,TRBD1,TRBV30,AWKPGQATGEKLF
TRBJ2-7,TRBD1,TRBV7-9,ASSPYGQGAVEQY
TRBJ2-7,TRBD2,TRBV28,ASPPGTSFDEQY
TRBJ1-2,.,TRBV27,ASRRTGTSGYT
TRBJ1-2,.,TRBV4-1,ASSQDRGQGNYGYT
TRBJ2-3,.,TRBV18,ASSPPSSSTDTQY
.,.,TRBV6-5,ASSYSIRGHEQY
TRBJ2-7,.,TRBV6-4,ASSDEQY
TRBJ2-5,.,TRBV11-1,ASSWGARETQY
TRBJ2-7,TRBD2,TRBV5-1,ASSLAGVGEQY
TRBJ2-7,TRBD1,TRBV28,ASSGQERSYEQY
TRBJ2-7,TRBD2,TRBV15,ATSRNTGTSGYEQY
TRBJ1-1,.,TRBV4-1,ASSQVLNMNTEAF
TRBJ1-1,.,TRBV18,ASSTSGNTEAF
TRBJ2-5,.,TRBV11-3,ASSLTGGIQETQY
TRBJ2-5,.,TRBV28,ASSHKETQY
TRBJ2-1,TRBD2,TRBV27,ASNRLAGVGDEQF
TRBJ2-3,.,TRBV11-2,ASSLWVLTDTQY